The rows below give T cell receptor beta chains drawn from one sample of a study of molecular identifiers for immune sequencing clone quantification. MiXCR, run by TCRdb on the PCR reads, gives a single entry per CDR3 protein. The table records under 650,000 distinct CDR3 sequences, 15% to 20% of them present only once. The sequenced material came from naive CD8+ T cells from blood, with Jurkat cell RNA spiked in. The receptors were sampled from a human donor in good health. Some libraries in this study had Jurkat cell RNA spiked in. Both conserved end residues are part of each CDR3. Fields, in order: D gene, J gene, clone size, V gene, CDR3 DNA, CDR3 protein. D genes are given only for firm matches. Size values are once, few and many counts, or a class for expanded clones, and some rows have none.

D gene: NA
J gene: TRBJ1-4
clone size: many
V gene: TRBV12-3/TRBV12-4
CDR3 DNA: TGTGCCAGCAGTTTCGGCAGGGCCGATGAAAAACTGTTTTTT
CDR3 protein: CASSFGRADEKLFF

D gene: NA
J gene: TRBJ2-3
clone size: many
V gene: TRBV27
CDR3 DNA: TGTGCCAGCAGTTTTTGGGGGGCCTCCACAGATACGCAGTATTTT
CDR3 protein: CASSFWGASTDTQYF

D gene: TRBD1
J gene: TRBJ1-1
clone size: many
V gene: TRBV4-1
CDR3 DNA: TGCGCCAGCAGCCAACAGGGGGCTGAAGCTTTCTTT
CDR3 protein: CASSQQGAEAFF

D gene: NA
J gene: TRBJ1-2
clone size: NA
V gene: TRBV4-1
CDR3 DNA: TGCGCCAGCAGCCAAGGGGCCAGGGGCCAAGGCTACACCTTC
CDR3 protein: CASSQGARGQGYTF

D gene: NA
J gene: TRBJ1-4
clone size: few
V gene: TRBV19
CDR3 DNA: TGTGCCAGTAGTCTCACAGCACAGGGTTTTTCTTCGGAACTGTTTTTT
CDR3 protein: CASSLTAQGFSSELFF

D gene: NA
J gene: TRBJ2-3
clone size: NA
V gene: TRBV6-2/TRBV6-3
CDR3 DNA: TGTGCCAGCAGTTACTCGGAGGGAATAATCACAGATACGCAGTATTTT
CDR3 protein: CASSYSEGIITDTQYF

D gene: NA
J gene: TRBJ1-4
clone size: many
V gene: TRBV6-6
CDR3 DNA: TGTGCCAGCAGTTACTCTCTTCGGGCAGTTGGAGAGGGAGAAAAACTGTTTTTT
CDR3 protein: CASSYSLRAVGEGEKLFF

D gene: NA
J gene: TRBJ2-3
clone size: many
V gene: TRBV7-2
CDR3 DNA: TGTGCCAGCAGCTTGGACTGGCTAGGCACAGATACGCAGTATTTT
CDR3 protein: CASSLDWLGTDTQYF

D gene: TRBD2
J gene: TRBJ2-7
clone size: few
V gene: TRBV7-9
CDR3 DNA: TGTGCCAGCAGCTCAACACGAGCGACCAGCGGGAGTCAAACCCTCCTACGAAAGTTC
CDR3 protein: CASSSTRATSGSQTLLRKF

D gene: TRBD1
J gene: TRBJ2-2
clone size: many
V gene: TRBV6-6
CDR3 DNA: TGTGCCAGCAGAAAAGCCTCCGGGACAGGGTTATTTGACACCGGGGAGCTGTTTTTT
CDR3 protein: CASRKASGTGLFDTGELFF

D gene: NA
J gene: TRBJ2-2
clone size: many
V gene: TRBV2
CDR3 DNA: TGTGCCAGCAGTGAATTCCGACTTTCGAACACCGGGGAGCTGTTTTTT
CDR3 protein: CASSEFRLSNTGELFF

D gene: NA
J gene: TRBJ1-4
clone size: many
V gene: TRBV12-3/TRBV12-4
CDR3 DNA: TGTGCCAGCAGTTTTTCCGGGACACCGGTTTTT
CDR3 protein: CASSFSGTPVF

D gene: NA
J gene: TRBJ2-1
clone size: many
V gene: TRBV4-3
CDR3 DNA: TGCGCCAGCAGCCAAGATGCCAGGGCGAATGAGCAGTTCTTC
CDR3 protein: CASSQDARANEQFF

D gene: NA
J gene: TRBJ2-3
clone size: many
V gene: TRBV5-1
CDR3 DNA: TGCGCCAGCAGCCCAACCTTGGGCACAGATACGCAGTATTTT
CDR3 protein: CASSPTLGTDTQYF

D gene: NA
J gene: TRBJ2-5
clone size: many
V gene: TRBV30
CDR3 DNA: TGTGCCTGGAGTGTACAAGGGGAAGAGACCCAGTACTTC
CDR3 protein: CAWSVQGEETQYF

D gene: TRBD1
J gene: TRBJ1-3
clone size: many
V gene: TRBV5-1
CDR3 DNA: TGCGCCAGCAGCTCCGACAGGGCGAGCGGAAACACCATATATTTT
CDR3 protein: CASSSDRASGNTIYF

D gene: NA
J gene: TRBJ1-1
clone size: many
V gene: TRBV7-9
CDR3 DNA: TGTGCCAGCAGCTGGACTGAAGCTTTCTTT
CDR3 protein: CASSWTEAFF

D gene: TRBD1
J gene: TRBJ2-2
clone size: many
V gene: TRBV4-1
CDR3 DNA: TGCGCCAGCAGCCAAGCCGGGACAGGGCTCACCGGGGAGCTGTTTTTT
CDR3 protein: CASSQAGTGLTGELFF

D gene: NA
J gene: TRBJ2-7
clone size: many
V gene: TRBV4-2
CDR3 DNA: TGTGCCAGCCGTGGGCTAGGGGCGTACGAGCAGTACTTC
CDR3 protein: CASRGLGAYEQYF

D gene: TRBD1
J gene: TRBJ1-1
clone size: many
V gene: TRBV15
CDR3 DNA: TGTGCCACCAGCAGAGATGGGACAGGGGGGCGGACTGAAGCTTTCTTT
CDR3 protein: CATSRDGTGGRTEAFF

D gene: TRBD1
J gene: TRBJ2-2
clone size: many
V gene: TRBV12-3/TRBV12-4
CDR3 DNA: TGTGCCAGCCAGGGGGCTACCAACACCGGGGAGCTGTTTTTT
CDR3 protein: CASQGATNTGELFF

D gene: TRBD1
J gene: TRBJ2-3
clone size: many
V gene: TRBV24-1
CDR3 DNA: TGTGCCACCAGTGACCCGGACAGGGGAGGCACAGATACGCAGTATTTT
CDR3 protein: CATSDPDRGGTDTQYF

D gene: TRBD2
J gene: TRBJ2-3
clone size: NA
V gene: TRBV6-2/TRBV6-3
CDR3 DNA: TGTGCCAGCAGTTACCCCGAGGTAGCGGGGAGTGACTCAGATACGCAGTATTTT
CDR3 protein: CASSYPEVAGSDSDTQYF

D gene: TRBD2
J gene: TRBJ2-7
clone size: NA
V gene: TRBV6-5
CDR3 DNA: TGTGCCAGCAGTTACTCGTTGGTAGCGGGGGGACTCTCCTACGAGCAGTACTTC
CDR3 protein: CASSYSLVAGGLSYEQYF

D gene: NA
J gene: TRBJ2-6
clone size: many
V gene: TRBV6-5
CDR3 DNA: TGTGCCAGCGCAGGTCCGATTCGCTCTGGGGCCAACGTCCTGACTTTC
CDR3 protein: CASAGPIRSGANVLTF

D gene: NA
J gene: TRBJ1-1
clone size: many
V gene: TRBV6-2/TRBV6-3
CDR3 DNA: TGTGCCAGCAGTTACCACCCAACGGGCTCCACTGAAGCTTTCTTT
CDR3 protein: CASSYHPTGSTEAFF

D gene: TRBD1
J gene: TRBJ1-3
clone size: many
V gene: TRBV7-9
CDR3 DNA: TGTGCCAGCAGTGGGACAGACGACGGAAACACCATATATTTT
CDR3 protein: CASSGTDDGNTIYF

D gene: NA
J gene: TRBJ1-5
clone size: many
V gene: TRBV30
CDR3 DNA: TGTGCCTGGAGTGTAGGAACAGGCAATCAGCCCCAGCATTTT
CDR3 protein: CAWSVGTGNQPQHF

D gene: TRBD1
J gene: TRBJ2-3
clone size: many
V gene: TRBV6-5
CDR3 DNA: TGTGCCAGCAGTTTCTACCGGGACAGGGTGGATACGCAGTATTTT
CDR3 protein: CASSFYRDRVDTQYF

D gene: NA
J gene: TRBJ2-3
clone size: many
V gene: TRBV7-9
CDR3 DNA: TGTGCCAGCAGCCCTCTCGATGACGATACGCAGTATTTT
CDR3 protein: CASSPLDDDTQYF

D gene: TRBD2
J gene: TRBJ2-4
clone size: NA
V gene: TRBV10-2
CDR3 DNA: TGCGCCAGCAGTGAGGACGGGGGGGCAGTCAAAAACATTCAGTACTTC
CDR3 protein: CASSEDGGAVKNIQYF

D gene: NA
J gene: TRBJ2-3
clone size: many
V gene: TRBV7-2
CDR3 DNA: TGTGCCAGCGAGACCGGGACAGATACGCAGTATTTT
CDR3 protein: CASETGTDTQYF

D gene: TRBD1
J gene: TRBJ2-7
clone size: many
V gene: TRBV7-9
CDR3 DNA: TGTGCCAGCAGCTCCCGGGACAGGGAGTACGAGCAGTACTTC
CDR3 protein: CASSSRDREYEQYF

D gene: NA
J gene: TRBJ1-3
clone size: few
V gene: TRBV12-3/TRBV12-4
CDR3 DNA: TGTGCCAGCAGTGGGGACAAACGGAATTTT
CDR3 protein: CASSGDKRNF

D gene: NA
J gene: TRBJ1-5
clone size: few
V gene: TRBV13
CDR3 DNA: TGTGCCAGCAGCTCGTCCCAGCCCCATGACAATCAGCCCCAGCATTTT
CDR3 protein: CASSSSQPHDNQPQHF